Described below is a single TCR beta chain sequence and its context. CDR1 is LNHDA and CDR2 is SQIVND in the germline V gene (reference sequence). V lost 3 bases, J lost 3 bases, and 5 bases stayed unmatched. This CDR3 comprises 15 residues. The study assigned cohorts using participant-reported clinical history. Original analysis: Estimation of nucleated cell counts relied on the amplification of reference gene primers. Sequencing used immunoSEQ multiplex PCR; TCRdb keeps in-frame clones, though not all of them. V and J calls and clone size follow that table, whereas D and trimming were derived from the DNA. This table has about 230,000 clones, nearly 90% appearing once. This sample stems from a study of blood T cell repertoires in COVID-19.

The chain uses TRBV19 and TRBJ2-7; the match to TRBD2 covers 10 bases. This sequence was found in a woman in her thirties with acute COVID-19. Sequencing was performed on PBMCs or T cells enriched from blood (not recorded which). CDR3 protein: CASSMGSGGNYEQYF. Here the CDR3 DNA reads TGTGCCAGTAGTATGGGTAGCGGGGGGAACTACGAGCAGTACTTC. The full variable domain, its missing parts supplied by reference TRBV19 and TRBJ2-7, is DGGITQSPKYLFRKEGQNVTLSCEQNLNHDAMYWYRQDPGQGLRLIYYSQIVNDFQKGDIAEGYSVSREKKESFPLTVTSAQKNPTAFYLCASSMGSGGNYEQYFGPGTRLTVT.